These 31 T cell receptor beta chains were all obtained from the same sample, sequenced in a study of blood T cells in healthy people across ages. Primed by a sample-barcoded 5' primer and a J-beta primer mix, a second PCR proceeded for about 7 to 11 cycles. One entry per CDR3 protein, called by TCRdb with MiXCR from the 5' RACE reads. The sample lists just under 750,000 distinct CDR3 sequences; about a fifth were seen once. Sequenced sample: blood. The receptors were gathered from a man in his 70s in good health.

The table lists this clonotype with a few counts. The rearrangement joins TRBV7-2 to TRBJ2-5; 8 nucleotides line up with TRBD1. J gave up 5 bases and V 4 bases, and 3 bases lay outside the gene matches. The CDR3 runs 13 residues. The V gene's germline CDR1 is SGHTA and CDR2 FQGNSA. The CDR3 DNA reads TGTGCCAGCAGCTGGGACAGGTGGGAGACCCAGTACTTC. Encoded protein: CASSWDRWETQYF.

The chain couples TRBV9 to TRBJ1-3; maybe TRBD1 (5 bases). The germline V gene has CDR1 SGDLS and CDR2 YYNGEE. This CDR3 is 15 amino acids long. V was cut by 4 bases and J by 3 bases, with 14 bases left in between. The CDR3 here is CASSSHGTDGNTIYF. CDR3 nucleotides: TGTGCCAGCAGCTCTCACGGGACGGATGGAAACACCATATATTTT.

A remark on this clonotype: The CDR3 does not close with the conserved phenylalanine or tryptophan, likely indicating a read error. The chain is built from TRBV11-2 and TRBJ1-1; no reliable D call. The CDR3 has 12 residues. Germline CDR1 reads SGHAT; CDR2 reads FQNNGV. Trimming removed 4 bases at V and 4 bases at J, with 7 bases between. CDR3 residues: CASSSQSTEAFL. The DNA of the CDR3 is TGTGCCAGCAGCTCGCAGAGCACTGAAGCTTTCTTG.

This chain links TRBV5-1 with TRBJ2-5; no definite D call. Germline V lookup: CDR1 SGHRS, CDR2 YFSETQ. Trimming left V 1 base short and J 7 bases short, with 14 bases between. The CDR3 runs 14 residues. CDR3 nucleotides: TGCGCCAGCAGCTTGAATGCGGAGCCAGGGACCCAGTACTTC. It codes for CASSLNAEPGTQYF.

This clonotype was observed at least ten times. V is TRBV4-2 and J is TRBJ2-3; D is uncertain. This CDR3 is built from 14 residues. V was cut by 2 bases and J by 1 base, with 7 bases left in between. Germline values: CDR1 LGHNA, CDR2 YNFKEQ. This chain's CDR3 is CASSQSGRTDTQYF. The CDR3 nucleotides read TGTGCCAGCAGCCAATCCGGGCGCACAGATACGCAGTATTTT.

This sequence joins TRBV29-1 and TRBJ1-2, with 8 positions matching TRBD1. This CDR3 is 14 amino acids long. V dropped 4 bases and J dropped 1; count of bases not matched to a gene: 5. From germline, CDR1 is SQVTM and CDR2 ANQGSEA. The CDR3 DNA reads as TGCAGCGTTGTGGCAGGGGGCGGTAACTATGGCTACACCTTC. Translated: CSVVAGGGNYGYTF.

The chain recombines TRBV10-3 with TRBJ1-1; tentative D call: TRBD1 (6 bases). Germline V CDR1 and CDR2: ENHRY, SYGVKD. The CDR3 extends over 14 amino acids. The V and J ends lost 4 bases and 4 bases respectively, with 13 bases between them. CDR3 DNA sequence: TGTGCCATCAGTGCCACAGGGATGGGCACTGAAGCTTTCTTT. It yields the protein CAISATGMGTEAFF.

This clonotype occurred a few times. This chain connects TRBV5-1 to TRBJ2-5, with 12 positions matching TRBD2. The V gene's germline CDR1 is SGHRS and CDR2 YFSETQ. Trimming took 0 bases from V and 2 from J; bases not matched to a gene: 5. The CDR3 spans 17 residues. The CDR3 loop reads CASSLAPSGGAQETQYF. The CDR3 DNA follows: TGCGCCAGCAGCTTGGCCCCTAGCGGGGGGGCTCAAGAGACCCAGTACTTC.

In this sample, this clonotype turned up a few times. The chain is built from TRBV20-1 and TRBJ2-7; 7 bases match TRBD2. Germline assignment: CDR1 DFQATT and CDR2 SNEGSKA (reference sequence). The J segment lost 3 bases and the V segment lost 8 bases, leaving 25 bases of the junction unmatched. CDR3 length: 18 residues. Here the CDR3 reads CSPRGLGLSWGGYYEQYF. The CDR3 nucleotides read TGCAGTCCTCGAGGGTTAGGGCTCTCGTGGGGGGGATACTACGAGCAGTACTTC.

A few counts support this clonotype. The chain combines TRBV20-1 with TRBJ2-7; 11 positions match TRBD2. This CDR3 is 15 amino acids long. Germline V lookup: CDR1 DFQATT, CDR2 SNEGSKA (reference sequence). Losses at the gene ends were 5 bases for V and 1 base for J; bases not matched to a gene: 7. The CDR3, as DNA: TGCAGTGCTGCGAAACTAGCGGGGGTTTCCTACGAGCAGTACTTC. Its protein product is CSAAKLAGVSYEQYF.

This chain links TRBV18 with TRBJ1-1; perhaps TRBD1 as D (6 bases). This CDR3 is 15 amino acids long. V lost 6 bases and J lost 1, with 15 bases in between. Germline loops: CDR1 KGHSH, CDR2 LQKENI. The CDR3 DNA is TGTGCCAGCTCGCCTGGGGGACACCCGAACACTGAAGCTTTCTTT. Translating it yields CASSPGGHPNTEAFF.

The V gene is TRBV6-5, the J gene TRBJ1-1, with D unclear. The V end was cut by 6 bases, the J end by 1 base, with 15 bases between. CDR1 is MNHEY and CDR2 is SVGAGI in the germline V gene. The CDR3 has 15 residues. For the CDR3, the DNA is TGTGCCAGCAGCCAGTGGTCGACGGGGAACACTGAAGCTTTCTTT. Protein product: CASSQWSTGNTEAFF.

The chain links TRBV28 to TRBJ2-2; 9 nucleotides line up with TRBD1. Trimming removed 9 bases from V and 7 bases from J; junction bases left unmatched: 3. The germline V gene encodes CDR1 MDHEN and CDR2 SYDVKM. The CDR3 loop spans 12 amino acids. The DNA for the CDR3 is TGTGCCAGTGGGACAGGGCACGGGGAGCTGTTTTTT. Translated, it gives CASGTGHGELFF.

V usage is TRBV12-3 or TRBV12-4 and J usage is TRBJ2-7; TRBD2 is a possible D gene (5 bases). The CDR3 is 11 residues long. The V end lost 6 bases, the J end lost 7 bases, and 10 bases lay between the germline ends. Here the CDR3 DNA reads TGTGCCAGCAGCTATAGAGGGGAGCAGTACGTC. Translating it yields CASSYRGEQYV.

Only a few counts were recorded for this clonotype. The V call is TRBV11-2, the J call TRBJ2-7, with 13 bases fitting TRBD2. Per the germline V gene, CDR1 is SGHAT and CDR2 is FQNNGV. The CDR3 extends over 14 amino acids. V trimming: 7 bases; J trimming: 8 bases; junction bases outside the gene matches: 8. Written as DNA, the CDR3 is TGTGCCAGCATACTTGAACTAGCGGGGGGGAAGCAGTACTTC. As protein: CASILELAGGKQYF.

This clonotype occurred a few times. The chain couples TRBV7-8 to TRBJ1-1, with TRBD1 matching 11 bases. V shed 7 bases, J shed 1 base, and the junction held 8 bases outside the gene matches. The CDR3 extends over 16 amino acids. CDR1 and CDR2 (germline): SGHVS, FQNEAQ. CDR3 DNA: TGTGCCAGCATTAGGGGACAGGGGGTTAGGAACACTGAAGCTTTCTTT. This gives the protein CASIRGQGVRNTEAFF.

V gene TRBV7-2 combines with J gene TRBJ2-3; TRBD1 agrees at 10 bases. Germline-derived CDR1 and CDR2 are SGHTA and FQGNSA. This CDR3 has 15 amino acids. The V gene end was trimmed by 6 bases and the J gene end by 3 bases; junction bases not matched to a gene: 6. As DNA, the CDR3 is TGTGCCAGCAGGCTGACAGGGGGCTGGACAGATACGCAGTATTTT. As protein: CASRLTGGWTDTQYF.

The V call is TRBV19, the J call TRBJ1-3, with D perhaps TRBD1 (5 bases). The CDR3 is 14 residues long. The V end lost 7 bases, the J end lost 4 bases, and 14 bases lay between the germline ends. CDR1 and CDR2 from the germline V gene are LNHDA and SQIVND (reference sequence). CDR3 protein: CASNTGTLGNTIYF. The CDR3 nucleotides are TGTGCCAGTAATACCGGGACCCTCGGAAACACCATATATTTT.

The chain recombines TRBV28 with TRBJ1-2; a possible D gene is TRBD1 (6 bases). Germline CDR1 MDHEN, CDR2 SYDVKM. This CDR3 is 14 amino acids long. V dropped 5 bases and J dropped 7 bases, with 17 bases sitting between them. The CDR3 sequence: CASSPPGVRSGYTF. The DNA for the CDR3 is TGTGCCAGCAGTCCCCCAGGGGTGAGAAGTGGCTACACCTTC.

V usage is TRBV7-6 and J usage is TRBJ2-2; no definite D call. V lost 2 bases, J lost 4 bases, and 14 bases lay in between. The V gene's germline CDR1 is SGHVS and CDR2 FNYEAQ. The CDR3 has 16 amino acids. The CDR3 sequence is CASSLLIRASTGELFF. CDR3 in DNA: TGTGCCAGCAGCTTATTGATACGGGCGAGCACCGGGGAGCTGTTTTTT.

This chain links TRBV7-9 with TRBJ1-1; tentatively, D is TRBD1 (6 bases). The V gene's germline CDR1 is SEHNR and CDR2 FQNEAQ (reference sequence). V lost 6 bases and J lost 4, with 12 bases in between. This CDR3 is 13 amino acids long. In DNA form, the CDR3 reads TGTGCCAGCAGAAGGGACATTGGCACTGAAGCTTTCTTT. Translation gives CASRRDIGTEAFF.

This clonotype has a handful of counts. The chain uses TRBV7-9 and TRBJ1-3; TRBD1 aligns across 8 bases. Trimming took 8 bases from V and 4 from J; bases not matched to a gene: 4. This CDR3 is built from 13 residues. Germline lookup yields CDR1 SEHNR and CDR2 FQNEAQ (reference sequence). For the CDR3, the DNA is TGTGCCAGCGGACAGGGAGAAGGAAACACCATATATTTT. Residues: CASGQGEGNTIYF.

The table lists this clonotype with a few counts. The rearrangement joins TRBV28 to TRBJ1-2; tentatively, D is TRBD1 (5 bases). The V gene lost 7 bases and the J gene lost 4 bases, with 10 bases spanning the gap. Germline V CDR1 and CDR2: MDHEN, SYDVKM. The CDR3 length is 12 residues. Here the CDR3 DNA reads TGTGCCAGCATTTCAGGGCCCTATGGCTACACCTTC. Its translation: CASISGPYGYTF.

This clonotype was counted between two and nine times. The chain joins TRBV27 to TRBJ2-5, with D perhaps being TRBD1 or TRBD2 (5 bases each). V was shortened by 6 bases and J by 7 bases, with 18 bases between the two germline ends. In germline, CDR1 is MNHEY, CDR2 SMNVEV (reference sequence). This CDR3 is 14 amino acids long. CDR3 nucleotides: TGTGCCAGCAGAATGAGACAGAGAGAGGGGACCCAGTACTTC. Amino acid sequence: CASRMRQREGTQYF.

This clonotype was recorded at least ten times. The chain links TRBV29-1 to TRBJ2-7; D may correspond to TRBD1 or TRBD2 (6 bases each). Trimming pared 4 bases from V and 6 bases from J, leaving 13 bases between. This CDR3 region has 12 residues. In germline, CDR1 is SQVTM, CDR2 ANQGSEA. CDR3 loop: CSVGGGGSEQYF. The CDR3 bases are TGCAGCGTTGGAGGGGGAGGTAGCGAGCAGTACTTC.

CDR3 residues: CAISESPVEMDEQFF. The DNA of the CDR3 is TGTGCCATCAGTGAGTCTCCGGTTGAGATGGATGAGCAGTTCTTC. The V call is TRBV10-3, the J call TRBJ2-1, with D hard to call. The germline V gene has CDR1 ENHRY and CDR2 SYGVKD. V lost 0 bases and J 8 bases, leaving 14 bases between the germline ends. CDR3 size: 15 residues.

On this clonotype itself: Its ends do not fully match the called genes, so a read error is possible. The V and J genes are TRBV12-3 or TRBV12-4 and TRBJ2-2; perhaps TRBD2 as D (6 bases). This CDR3 comprises 14 residues. The CDR3 DNA reads as TGTGCCAGCAGTTTTCGGGCGAACACCGGGGGGCTGTTTTTT. Translating gives CASSFRANTGGLFF.

This clonotype showed up many times. The chain combines TRBV20-1 with TRBJ2-7; 8 bases line up with TRBD1. V shed 4 bases, J shed 7 bases, and the junction held 15 bases outside the gene matches. The CDR3 covers 15 residues. CDR1 is DFQATT, CDR2 SNEGSKA, per germline (reference sequence). This CDR3 is CSATTIWTGREEQYF. The DNA of the CDR3 is TGCAGTGCTACGACAATTTGGACAGGGCGAGAGGAGCAGTACTTC.

The rearrangement joins TRBV29-1 to TRBJ1-1; a weak D match, TRBD1 (5 bases). This CDR3 is 13 amino acids long. Between the trimmed V and J ends, which lost 3 bases and 5 bases, there was a span of 13 bases. Germline assignment: CDR1 SQVTM and CDR2 ANQGSEA. CDR3 DNA sequence: TGCAGCGTTGAGCGCCAGGGAGGGACTGAAGCTTTCTTT. This translates into CSVERQGGTEAFF.

The chain joins TRBV7-8 to TRBJ2-1, with 9 bases aligning to TRBD1. The CDR3 length is 14 residues. The V gene's germline CDR1 is SGHVS and CDR2 FQNEAQ. J lost 8 bases, V lost 6 bases, and 8 bases had no gene match. The CDR3 region has the DNA TGTGCCAGCAGACGGGACAGGGTAGGGGATGAGCAGTTCTTC. Residues: CASRRDRVGDEQFF. Using reference TRBV7-8 and TRBJ2-1 for the parts outside the CDR3, the full variable domain is GAGVSQSPRYKVAKRGQDVALRCDPISGHVSLFWYQQALGQGPEFLTYFQNEAQLDKSGLPSDRFFAERPEGSVSTLKIQRTQQEDSAVYLCASRRDRVGDEQFFGPGTRLTVL.

The chain carries TRBV7-9 and TRBJ1-3; TRBD1 is a possible D gene (5 bases). CDR1 and CDR2 from the germline V gene are SEHNR and FQNEAQ (reference sequence). Trimming removed 6 bases from V and 0 bases from J, with 15 bases in between. The CDR3 is made up of 16 amino acids. The DNA for the CDR3 is TGTGCCAGCAGGCCACTAGGGGCAGTCTCTGGAAACACCATATATTTT. It specifies CASRPLGAVSGNTIYF. The full variable domain, with the rest looked up from reference TRBV7-9 and TRBJ1-3, is DTGVSQNPRHKITKRGQNVTFRCDPISEHNRLYWYRQTLGQGPEFLTYFQNEAQLEKSRLLSDRFSAERPKGSFSTLEIQRTEQGDSAMYLCASRPLGAVSGNTIYFGEGSWLTVV.